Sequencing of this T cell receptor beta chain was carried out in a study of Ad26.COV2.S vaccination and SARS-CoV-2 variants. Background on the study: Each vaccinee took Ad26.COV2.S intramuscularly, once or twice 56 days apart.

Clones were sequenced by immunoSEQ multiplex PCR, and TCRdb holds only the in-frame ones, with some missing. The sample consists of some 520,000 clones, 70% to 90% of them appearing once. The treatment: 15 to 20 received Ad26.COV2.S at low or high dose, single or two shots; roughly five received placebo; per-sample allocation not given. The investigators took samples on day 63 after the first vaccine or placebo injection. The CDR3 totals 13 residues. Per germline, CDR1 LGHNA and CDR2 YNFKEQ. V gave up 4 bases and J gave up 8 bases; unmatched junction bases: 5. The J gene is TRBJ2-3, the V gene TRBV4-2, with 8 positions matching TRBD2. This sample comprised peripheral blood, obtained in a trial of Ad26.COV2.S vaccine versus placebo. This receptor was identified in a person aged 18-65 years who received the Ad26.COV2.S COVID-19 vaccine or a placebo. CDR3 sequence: CASSLTREGTQYF. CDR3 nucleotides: TGTGCCAGCAGCCTTACACGGGAGGGTACGCAGTATTTT.